Below, 13 T cell receptor beta chains from the same sample are listed, as sequenced in a study of blood T cell repertoires in COVID-19. Data came from immunoSEQ multiplex PCR; TCRdb stores just in-frame clones and leaves some out. The data contain about 350,000 clones, about 90% of them singletons. Sequenced material: PBMCs or T cells enriched from blood (not recorded which). Receptors originate from a young woman who had recovered from COVID-19.

This chain uses TRBV27 with TRBJ2-7; 9 bases are shared with TRBD1. The germline V gene has CDR1 MNHEY and CDR2 SMNVEV (reference sequence). J gave up 4 bases and V 5 bases, and 9 bases lay outside the gene matches. The CDR3 consists of 15 residues. In nucleotides, the CDR3 is TGTGCCAGCAGTACTTCCGGGACAGGGACATACGAGCAGTACTTC. Translated: CASSTSGTGTYEQYF.

The V gene is TRBV2, the J gene TRBJ1-1; D ambiguous. The CDR3 covers 13 residues. Germline CDR1 and CDR2: SNHLY and FYNNEI. The V and J ends lost 3 bases and 2 bases respectively, with 7 bases between them. CDR3 amino acids: CASSEYSNTEAFF. CDR3 DNA: TGTGCCAGCAGTGAGTACAGTAACACTGAAGCTTTCTTT.

The rearrangement joins TRBV2 to TRBJ2-5; D might be TRBD2 (6 bases). The CDR3 covers 15 residues. Trimming left V 6 bases short and J 0 bases short, with 14 bases between. CDR1 and CDR2 (germline): SNHLY, FYNNEI. CDR3 region: CASRGRGTYQETQYF. The CDR3 coding sequence is TGTGCCAGCAGGGGACGGGGGACGTACCAAGAGACCCAGTACTTC. Drawing the rest from reference TRBV2 and TRBJ2-5, the complete variable domain is EPEVTQTPSHQVTQMGQEVILRCVPISNHLYFYWYRQILGQKVEFLVSFYNNEISEKSEIFDDQFSVERPDGSNFTLKIRSTKLEDSAMYFCASRGRGTYQETQYFGPGTRLLVL.

V usage is TRBV5-1 and J usage is TRBJ2-5, with D tentatively TRBD2 (7 bases). Germline V lookup: CDR1 SGHRS, CDR2 YFSETQ. V lost 1 base and J 3 bases, leaving 13 bases between the germline ends. CDR3 length: 15 residues. CDR3 in amino acids: CASSLSGGWEETQYF. CDR3 DNA: TGCGCCAGCAGCTTGTCGGGGGGCTGGGAAGAGACCCAGTACTTC.

CDR3 DNA sequence: TGTGCCAGCAGGGAACAGTTGAACACTGAAGCTTTCTTT. It encodes CASREQLNTEAFF. V is TRBV11-2 and J is TRBJ1-1; D is undetermined. This CDR3 has 13 amino acids. V shed 6 bases and J shed 0 bases, with 8 bases lying between them. Germline V gives CDR1 SGHAT, CDR2 FQNNGV.

The V gene is TRBV7-9, the J gene TRBJ2-5, with D perhaps TRBD2 (5 bases). Trimming stripped 4 bases from V and 3 bases from J, with 6 bases between. The germline V gene has CDR1 SEHNR and CDR2 FQNEAQ (reference sequence). The CDR3 is made up of 12 amino acids. The CDR3, as DNA: TGTGCCAGCAGCTCCGGGGAAGAGACCCAGTACTTC. Translation gives CASSSGEETQYF.

The gene calls are TRBV28 and TRBJ2-5, with 10 positions matching TRBD2. Per germline, CDR1 MDHEN and CDR2 SYDVKM. V gave up 6 bases and J gave up 4 bases; unmatched junction bases: 8. This CDR3 contains 15 residues. The CDR3 spells CASRLPSGGSETQYF. DNA of the CDR3: TGTGCCAGCAGGCTTCCTAGCGGGGGTTCAGAGACCCAGTACTTC.

This chain links TRBV7-2 with TRBJ2-3, with 8 bases aligning to TRBD2. The CDR3 sequence is 15 residues long. The germline CDR1 and CDR2 sequences are SGHTA and FQGNSA. The ends lost 3 bases at V and 4 bases at J; junction bases unmatched: 6. In DNA, the CDR3 is TGTGCCAGCAGCTTTACGGGGGGGCCCGCAGATACGCAGTATTTT. Translation: CASSFTGGPADTQYF.

This clone has just one count. As DNA, the CDR3 is TGTGCCAGCAGTCGTCGCCAGGGGTCCTCTCAGCCCCAGCATTTT. It codes for CASSRRQGSSQPQHF. The chain links TRBV6-2 or TRBV6-3 to TRBJ1-5; D may be TRBD1 (6 bases). The CDR3 sequence is 15 residues long. The V end was cut by 5 bases, the J end by 6 bases, with 17 bases between. The germline CDR1 and CDR2 sequences are MNHEY and SVGEGT.

A remark on this clone: The identical CDR3 is also encoded by other nucleotide sequences in the sample. This CDR3 is CASSPGLSPLHF. CDR3 nucleotides: TGTGCCAGCAGCCCGGGACTTTCACCCCTCCACTTT. The chain carries TRBV28 and TRBJ1-6; the D gene is possibly TRBD1 (5 bases). Germline assignment: CDR1 MDHEN and CDR2 SYDVKM. The CDR3 covers 12 residues. V lost 6 bases and J lost 9, with 9 bases in between.

The V call is TRBV6-5, the J call TRBJ2-3, with no clear D. This CDR3 region has 11 residues. V shed 6 bases and J shed 4 bases, with 5 bases lying between them. Germline V gene data show CDR1 as MNHEY and CDR2 as SVGAGI. CDR3: CASSSADTQYF. The CDR3 bases are TGTGCCAGCAGCTCAGCAGATACGCAGTATTTT.

This sequence joins TRBV4-1 and TRBJ1-1; 8 nucleotides line up with TRBD1. The V gene's germline CDR1 is MGHRA and CDR2 YSYEKL. V trimming: 2 bases; J trimming: 7 bases; junction bases outside the gene matches: 6. This CDR3 is 14 amino acids long. The DNA of the CDR3 is TGCGCCAGCAGCCAACAGGGGGCAGTAGATGAAGCTTTCTTT. This codes for CASSQQGAVDEAFF.

The V and J genes are TRBV28 and TRBJ1-3; weak D call: TRBD1 (5 bases). The CDR3 extends over 15 amino acids. V was clipped by 6 bases and J by 2 bases, with 14 bases between them. The germline V gene encodes CDR1 MDHEN and CDR2 SYDVKM. CDR3 sequence (DNA): TGTGCCAGCAGCCCACAGGTGCTGGCTGGAAACACCATATATTTT. Translation: CASSPQVLAGNTIYF.